This T cell receptor (beta chain) comes out of a study of cytomegalovirus exposure and HLA in healthy donors. Germline trimming cut 5 bases from V and 3 bases from J; bases unmatched to any gene: 9. From germline, CDR1 is SGHRS and CDR2 YFSETQ. The CDR3 has 15 amino acids. 13 Jbeta primers and 60 Vbeta primers were used for the PCR. TCRdb's table, derived via immunoSEQ multiplex PCR, lists solely in-frame clones and lacks some. This sample has around 130,000 clones, with approximately 82% found just once. The sequence was obtained from a man aged 50-59 years in good health and CMV-seronegative. The specimen was PBMCs. The V and J genes are TRBV5-1 and TRBJ2-3, with TRBD2 matching 7 bases. CDR3 sequence: CASRRTGGGTDTQYF. The CDR3 DNA reads TGCGCCAGCAGGAGGACCGGGGGAGGGACAGATACGCAGTATTTT.